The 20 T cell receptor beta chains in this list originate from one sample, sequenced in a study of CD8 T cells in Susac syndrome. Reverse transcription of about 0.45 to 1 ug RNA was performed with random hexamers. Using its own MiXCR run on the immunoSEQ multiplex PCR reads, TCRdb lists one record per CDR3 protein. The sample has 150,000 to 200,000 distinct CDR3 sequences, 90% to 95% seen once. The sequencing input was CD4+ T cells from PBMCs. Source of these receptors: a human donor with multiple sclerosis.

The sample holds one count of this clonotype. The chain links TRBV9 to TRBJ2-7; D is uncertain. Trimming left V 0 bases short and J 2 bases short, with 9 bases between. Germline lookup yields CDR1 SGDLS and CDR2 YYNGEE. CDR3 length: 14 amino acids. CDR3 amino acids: CASSVEGSPYEQYF. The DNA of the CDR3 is TGTGCCAGCAGCGTAGAGGGCAGTCCCTACGAGCAGTACTTC. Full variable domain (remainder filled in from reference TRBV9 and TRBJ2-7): DSGVTQTPKHLITATGQRVTLRCSPRSGDLSVYWYQQSLDQGLQFLIQYYNGEERAKGNILERFSAQQFPDLHSELNLSSLELGDSALYFCASSVEGSPYEQYFGPGTRLTVT.

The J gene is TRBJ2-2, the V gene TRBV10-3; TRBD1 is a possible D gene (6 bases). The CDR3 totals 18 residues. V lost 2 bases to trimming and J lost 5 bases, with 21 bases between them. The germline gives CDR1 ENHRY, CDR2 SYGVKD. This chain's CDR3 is CAISEVGPGAVETGELFF. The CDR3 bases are TGTGCCATCAGTGAGGTCGGGCCAGGGGCGGTGGAAACCGGGGAGCTGTTTTTT.

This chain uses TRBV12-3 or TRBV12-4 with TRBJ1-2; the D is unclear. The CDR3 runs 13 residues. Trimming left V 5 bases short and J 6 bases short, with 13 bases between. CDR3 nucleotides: TGTGCCAGCAGTCTTCAGGTAACCGATGGCTACACCTTC. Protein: CASSLQVTDGYTF.

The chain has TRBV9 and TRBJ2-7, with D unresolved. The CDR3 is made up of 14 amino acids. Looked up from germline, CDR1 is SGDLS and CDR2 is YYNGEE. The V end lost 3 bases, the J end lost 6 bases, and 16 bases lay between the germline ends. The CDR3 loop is CASSAYSQGSEQYF. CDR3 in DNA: TGTGCCAGCAGCGCCTACTCTCAAGGGTCCGAGCAGTACTTC.

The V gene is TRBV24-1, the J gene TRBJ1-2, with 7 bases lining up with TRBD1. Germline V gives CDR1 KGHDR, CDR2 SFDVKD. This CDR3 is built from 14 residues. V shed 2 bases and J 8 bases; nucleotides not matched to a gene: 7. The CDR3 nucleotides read TGTGCCACCAGTGATTCCGGGACAGAGGAAGGCTACACCTTC. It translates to CATSDSGTEEGYTF.

The CDR3 is CASSLRTGYGYTF. DNA for the CDR3: TGTGCCAGCAGTTTGAGGACAGGCTATGGCTACACCTTC. J is TRBJ1-2 and V is TRBV3-1; 7 bases agree with TRBD1. With 6 bases clipped from V and 4 bases from J, the junction kept 5 bases outside the gene matches. Germline CDR1 and CDR2: LGHDT and YNNKEL (reference sequence). This CDR3 is 13 amino acids long. Drawing the rest from reference TRBV3-1 and TRBJ1-2, the complete variable domain is DTAVSQTPKYLVTQMGNDKSIKCEQNLGHDTMYWYKQDSKKFLKIMFSYNNKELIINETVPNRFSPKSPDKAHLNLHINSLELGDSAVYFCASSLRTGYGYTFGSGTRLTVV.

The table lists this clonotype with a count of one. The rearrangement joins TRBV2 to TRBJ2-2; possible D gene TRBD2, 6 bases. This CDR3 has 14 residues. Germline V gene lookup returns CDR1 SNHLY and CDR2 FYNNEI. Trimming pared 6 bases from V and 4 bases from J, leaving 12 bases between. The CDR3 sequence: CASRAGTVTGELFF. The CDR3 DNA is TGTGCCAGCAGGGCCGGGACTGTCACCGGGGAGCTGTTTTTT.

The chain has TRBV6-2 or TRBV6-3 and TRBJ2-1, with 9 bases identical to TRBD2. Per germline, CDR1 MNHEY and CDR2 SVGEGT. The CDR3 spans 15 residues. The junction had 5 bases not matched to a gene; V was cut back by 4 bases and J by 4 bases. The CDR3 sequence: CASSSAAGGYNEQFF. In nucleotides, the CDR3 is TGTGCCAGCAGTTCCGCGGCGGGAGGGTACAATGAGCAGTTCTTC.

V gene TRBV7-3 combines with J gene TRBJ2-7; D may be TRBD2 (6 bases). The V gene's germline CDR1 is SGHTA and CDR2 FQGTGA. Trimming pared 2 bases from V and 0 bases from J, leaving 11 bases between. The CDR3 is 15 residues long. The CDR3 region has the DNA TGTGCCAGCAGCTTAGGGGGGAAAGCCTCCTACGAGCAGTACTTC. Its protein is CASSLGGKASYEQYF.

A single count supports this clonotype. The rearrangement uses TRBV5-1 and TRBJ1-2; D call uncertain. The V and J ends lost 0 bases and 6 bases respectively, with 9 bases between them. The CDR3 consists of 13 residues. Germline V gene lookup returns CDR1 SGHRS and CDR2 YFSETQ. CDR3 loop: CASSLVGGDGYTF. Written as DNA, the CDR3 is TGCGCCAGCAGCTTGGTCGGAGGTGATGGCTACACCTTC.

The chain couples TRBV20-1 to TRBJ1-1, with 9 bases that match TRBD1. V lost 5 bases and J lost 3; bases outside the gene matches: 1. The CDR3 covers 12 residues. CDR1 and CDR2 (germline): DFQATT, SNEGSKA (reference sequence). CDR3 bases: TGCAGTGCTGGGACAGGGTACACTGAAGCTTTCTTT. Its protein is CSAGTGYTEAFF.

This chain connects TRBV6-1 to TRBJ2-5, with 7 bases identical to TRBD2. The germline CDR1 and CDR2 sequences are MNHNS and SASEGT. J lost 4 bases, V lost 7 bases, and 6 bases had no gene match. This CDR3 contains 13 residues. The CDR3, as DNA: TGTGCCAGCACGCGGGAGAGGTCAGAGACCCAGTACTTC. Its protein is CASTRERSETQYF.

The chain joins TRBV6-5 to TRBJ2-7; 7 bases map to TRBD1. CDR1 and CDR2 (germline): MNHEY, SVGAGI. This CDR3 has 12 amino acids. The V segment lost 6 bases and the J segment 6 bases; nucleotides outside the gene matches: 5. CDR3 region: CASRPNRGEQYF. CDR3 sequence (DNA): TGTGCCAGCAGACCAAACAGGGGCGAGCAGTACTTC.

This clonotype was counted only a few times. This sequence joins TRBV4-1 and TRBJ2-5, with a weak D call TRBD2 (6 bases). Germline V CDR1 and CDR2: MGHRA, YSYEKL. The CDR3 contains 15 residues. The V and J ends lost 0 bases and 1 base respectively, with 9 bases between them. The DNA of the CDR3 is TGCGCCAGCAGCCAAGATCCGGGAGTCCAAGAGACCCAGTACTTC. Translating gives CASSQDPGVQETQYF.

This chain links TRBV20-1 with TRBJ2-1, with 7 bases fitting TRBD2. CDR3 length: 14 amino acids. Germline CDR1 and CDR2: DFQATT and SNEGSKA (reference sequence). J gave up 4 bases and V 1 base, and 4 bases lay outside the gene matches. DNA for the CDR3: TGCAGTGCTAGAGTCAGCGGGATATACAATGAGCAGTTCTTC. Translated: CSARVSGIYNEQFF.

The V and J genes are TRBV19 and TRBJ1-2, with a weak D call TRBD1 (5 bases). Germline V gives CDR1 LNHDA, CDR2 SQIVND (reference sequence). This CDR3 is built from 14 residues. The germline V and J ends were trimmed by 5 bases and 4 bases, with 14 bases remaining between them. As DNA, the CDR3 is TGTGCCAGTAGTGCTTGGGAACAGGTCTATGGCTACACCTTC. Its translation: CASSAWEQVYGYTF.

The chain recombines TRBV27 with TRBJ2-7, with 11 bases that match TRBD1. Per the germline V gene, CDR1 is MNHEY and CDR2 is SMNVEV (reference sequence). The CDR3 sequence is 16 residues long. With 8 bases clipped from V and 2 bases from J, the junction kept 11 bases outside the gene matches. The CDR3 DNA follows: TGTGCCAGCCGACCCCCTCCGGGACAGGGGGCCTACGAGCAGTACTTC. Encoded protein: CASRPPPGQGAYEQYF.

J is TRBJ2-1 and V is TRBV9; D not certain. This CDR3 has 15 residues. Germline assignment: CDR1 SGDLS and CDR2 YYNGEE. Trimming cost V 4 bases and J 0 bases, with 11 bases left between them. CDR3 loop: CASSYSGDSYNEQFF. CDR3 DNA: TGTGCCAGCAGCTACTCGGGTGACTCCTACAATGAGCAGTTCTTC.

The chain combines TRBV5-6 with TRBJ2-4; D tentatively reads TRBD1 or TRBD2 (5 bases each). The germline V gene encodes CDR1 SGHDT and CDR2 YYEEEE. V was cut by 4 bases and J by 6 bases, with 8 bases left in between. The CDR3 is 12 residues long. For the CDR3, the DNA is TGTGCCAGCAGCCCGGGACGAAACATTCAGTACTTC. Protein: CASSPGRNIQYF.

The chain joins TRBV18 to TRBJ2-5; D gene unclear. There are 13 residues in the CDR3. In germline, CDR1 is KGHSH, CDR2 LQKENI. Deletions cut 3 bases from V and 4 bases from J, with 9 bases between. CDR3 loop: CASSPYLGETQYF. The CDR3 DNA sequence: TGTGCCAGCTCACCGTATCTAGGAGAGACCCAGTACTTC.